These 24 T cell receptor beta chains came from one sample sequenced in a study of blood T cell repertoires in COVID-19. TCRdb's copy holds only in-frame clones and misses some; the assay was immunoSEQ multiplex PCR. Among about 110,000 clones listed, 60% to 80% were seen once. The sample consisted of peripheral blood. Receptors were obtained from a human donor with acute or convalescent COVID-19. The donor label of this sample is uncertain.

This clone has more than one count but fewer than ten. The V call is TRBV2, the J call TRBJ1-6; possibly TRBD1 for D (6 bases). Germline CDR1 and CDR2: SNHLY and FYNNEI. This CDR3 region has 15 residues. V was cut by 4 bases and J by 7 bases, with 14 bases left in between. The CDR3 spells CASSGGGGQNSPLHF. In nucleotides, the CDR3 is TGTGCCAGCAGTGGAGGGGGAGGGCAGAATTCACCCCTCCACTTT.

DNA for the CDR3: TGTGCCAGCAGCACCGACGGGAGCTCCTACAATGAGCAGTTCTTC. Its translation is CASSTDGSSYNEQFF. The chain carries TRBV5-5 and TRBJ2-1, with D tentatively TRBD2 (6 bases). Trimming pared 4 bases from V and 0 bases from J, leaving 11 bases between. The CDR3 covers 15 residues. The V gene's germline CDR1 is SGHKS and CDR2 YYEKEE (reference sequence). The complete variable domain, with remaining parts taken from reference TRBV5-5 and TRBJ2-1, reads DAGVTQSPTHLIKTRGQQVTLRCSPISGHKSVSWYQQVLGQGPQFIFQYYEKEERGRGNFPDRFSARQFPNYSSELNVNALLLGDSALYLCASSTDGSSYNEQFFGPGTRLTVL.

This chain links TRBV28 with TRBJ2-7; D is perhaps TRBD1 (5 bases). V lost 7 bases to trimming and J lost 3 bases, with 13 bases between them. Germline assignment: CDR1 MDHEN and CDR2 SYDVKM. The CDR3 has 13 residues. The CDR3 loop is CASTNPTGYEQYF. The CDR3 DNA follows: TGTGCCAGCACCAACCCAACAGGCTACGAGCAGTACTTC.

The chain links TRBV7-6 to TRBJ1-2, with D possibly being TRBD1 (6 bases). The germline V gene has CDR1 SGHVS and CDR2 FNYEAQ. The length of the CDR3 is 13 residues. V lost 3 bases and J lost 6, with 11 bases in between. CDR3 DNA: TGTGCCAGCAGCTTTACAGGGATGGATGGCTACACCTTC. Its translation is CASSFTGMDGYTF.

Here the CDR3 reads CATSRAPGDEKLFF. CDR3 coding DNA: TGTGCCACCAGCAGAGCCCCCGGGGATGAAAAACTGTTTTTT. The chain carries TRBV15 and TRBJ1-4; no definite D call. Trimming stripped 1 base from V and 6 bases from J, with 9 bases between. This CDR3 is built from 14 residues. CDR1 and CDR2 (germline): LNHNV, YYDKDF (reference sequence). The whole variable domain, filled in from reference TRBV15 and TRBJ1-4, reads DAMVIQNPRYQVTQFGKPVTLSCSQTLNHNVMYWYQQKSSQAPKLLFHYYDKDFNNEADTPDNFQSRRPNTSFCFLDIRSPGLGDTAMYLCATSRAPGDEKLFFGSGTQLSVL.

The chain employs TRBV6-6 and TRBJ1-5; TRBD1 matches 7 bases. Germline CDR1 and CDR2: MNHNY and SVGAGI (reference sequence). This CDR3 region has 14 residues. The J segment lost 0 bases and the V segment lost 4 bases, leaving 0 bases of the junction unmatched. The CDR3 loop is CASSWDSSNQPQHF. The CDR3 region has the DNA TGTGCCAGCAGTTGGGACAGTAGCAATCAGCCCCAGCATTTT.

The table lists this clone with a few counts. The chain carries TRBV19 and TRBJ2-5; TRBD2 agrees at 8 bases. This CDR3 contains 15 residues. Trimming removed 6 bases from V and 4 bases from J; junction bases left unmatched: 10. Germline V CDR1 and CDR2: LNHDA, SQIVND (reference sequence). CDR3 nucleotide sequence: TGTGCCAGTAGGGGACTTGCGGGGGGAAGAGAGACCCAGTACTTC. Its protein is CASRGLAGGRETQYF. The variable domain in full, with the rest retrieved from reference TRBV19 and TRBJ2-5, is DGGITQSPKYLFRKEGQNVTLSCEQNLNHDAMYWYRQDPGQGLRLIYYSQIVNDFQKGDIAEGYSVSREKKESFPLTVTSAQKNPTAFYLCASRGLAGGRETQYFGPGTRLLVL.

V and J are TRBV6-1 and TRBJ2-7; a possible D gene is TRBD1 (6 bases). This CDR3 is 14 amino acids long. Trimming removed 2 bases from V and 5 bases from J, with 13 bases in between. The germline CDR1 and CDR2 sequences are MNHNS and SASEGT. The CDR3 coding sequence is TGTGCCAGCAGTGAACTACAGGGAGTCGACGAGCAGTACTTC. Its translation is CASSELQGVDEQYF.

The rearrangement links TRBV4-2 to TRBJ2-7; a possible D gene is TRBD1 (6 bases). The V and J ends lost 1 base and 0 bases respectively, with 13 bases between them. The CDR3 totals 16 residues. The V gene's germline CDR1 is LGHNA and CDR2 YNFKEQ. DNA of the CDR3: TGTGCCAGCAGCCAAGGTGTGGGGGCCTACTCCTACGAGCAGTACTTC. It is translated as CASSQGVGAYSYEQYF.

A few counts support this clone. V is TRBV2 and J is TRBJ1-4, with D unresolved. Germline V gene sequence: CDR1 SNHLY, CDR2 FYNNEI. The CDR3 sequence is 13 residues long. With 0 bases removed from V and 12 bases from J, the gap between germline ends came to 11 bases. CDR3 loop: CASSEALHGELFF. DNA for the CDR3: TGTGCCAGCAGTGAAGCGCTTCACGGTGAACTGTTTTTT.

The chain carries TRBV7-9 and TRBJ2-2; D is possibly TRBD1 (6 bases). V was shortened by 4 bases and J by 5 bases, with 17 bases between the two germline ends. This CDR3 comprises 16 residues. Germline V gene data show CDR1 as SEHNR and CDR2 as FQNEAQ (reference sequence). The CDR3 DNA reads as TGTGCCAGCAGCTGGCCCACAGGGCTTCAGACCGGGGAGCTGTTTTTT. It translates to CASSWPTGLQTGELFF.

The rearrangement joins TRBV4-1 to TRBJ1-1, with a tentative D call TRBD1 (5 bases). In germline, CDR1 is MGHRA, CDR2 YSYEKL. There are 14 residues in the CDR3. Trimming shortened V by 0 bases and J by 11 bases, and 16 bases separated the two germline ends. CDR3 in amino acids: CASSQDLRQTRAFF. The CDR3 DNA reads as TGCGCCAGCAGCCAAGACCTACGACAGACCCGGGCTTTCTTT.

The V gene is TRBV4-1, the J gene TRBJ1-1; the D is unclear. The CDR3 contains 13 residues. The V end lost 0 bases, the J end lost 5 bases, and 7 bases lay between the germline ends. The germline V gene encodes CDR1 MGHRA and CDR2 YSYEKL. As DNA, the CDR3 is TGCGCCAGCAGCCAAGAGCAGTGGACTGAAGCTTTCTTT. Protein sequence: CASSQEQWTEAFF.

This clone was detected ten times or more. The V and J genes are TRBV15 and TRBJ2-2; 7 bases are shared with TRBD1. In germline, CDR1 is LNHNV, CDR2 YYDKDF (reference sequence). The V gene end was trimmed by 8 bases and the J gene end by 0 bases; junction bases not matched to a gene: 3. CDR3 length: 14 amino acids. The CDR3 DNA reads as TGTGCCACCCGGGACAGATCGAACACCGGGGAGCTGTTTTTT. Translating gives CATRDRSNTGELFF.

This rearrangement joins TRBV1 to TRBJ2-5; the listed D gene, TRBD1, was not tested against the DNA. TRBV1 is a recognized pseudogene. The CDR3 loop spans 15 amino acids. CDR3 sequence: CTSSQKKGRQETQYF. DNA of the CDR3: TGCACCAGCAGCCAAAAGAAGGGGCGCCAAGAGACCCAGTACTTC.

This clone was detected ten times or more. CDR3 residues: CASSSGTKQFF. CDR3 DNA sequence: TGTGCCAGCAGCTCCGGGACAAAGCAGTTCTTC. The V and J genes are TRBV7-3 and TRBJ2-1; possible D gene TRBD1, 6 bases. The CDR3 is 11 amino acids. The V end lost 4 bases, the J end lost 11 bases, and 9 bases lay between the germline ends. Per germline, CDR1 SGHTA and CDR2 FQGTGA.

The CDR3 sequence: CASSEAGLGNEQYF. The CDR3 DNA reads TGCGCCAGCAGTGAAGCGGGGTTGGGGAACGAGCAGTACTTC. V usage is TRBV10-2 and J usage is TRBJ2-7; 7 bases line up with TRBD2. The junction had 7 bases not matched to a gene; V was cut back by 3 bases and J by 5 bases. Germline CDR1 reads WSHSY; CDR2 reads SAAADI. This CDR3 has 14 residues.

The chain employs TRBV18 and TRBJ1-1; perhaps TRBD1 as D (6 bases). The V gene lost 4 bases and the J gene lost 4 bases, with 10 bases spanning the gap. The germline gives CDR1 KGHSH, CDR2 LQKENI. CDR3 size: 13 residues. The CDR3 DNA follows: TGTGCCAGCTCACTTCAGGGGCGCACTGAAGCTTTCTTT. This codes for CASSLQGRTEAFF.

The chain employs TRBV7-9 and TRBJ2-1, with 11 bases lining up with TRBD2. V gave up 7 bases and J gave up 9 bases; unmatched junction bases: 5. The CDR3 covers 13 residues. Germline V gene lookup returns CDR1 SEHNR and CDR2 FQNEAQ (reference sequence). CDR3 protein: CASTSGLAVEQFF. The CDR3 nucleotides are TGTGCCAGCACTTCGGGACTAGCGGTTGAGCAGTTCTTC.

The chain employs TRBV30 and TRBJ1-5; D may be TRBD1 (6 bases). V lost 2 bases, J lost 4 bases, and 9 bases lay in between. Germline assignment: CDR1 GTSNPN and CDR2 SVGIG (reference sequence). This CDR3 contains 13 residues. In DNA form, the CDR3 reads TGTGCCTGGAGTTTTCAGGGGAATCAGCCCCAGCATTTT. Protein product: CAWSFQGNQPQHF.

This sequence joins TRBV5-6 and TRBJ2-5, with 8 bases aligning to TRBD1. Germline CDR1 reads SGHDT; CDR2 reads YYEEEE. V shed 4 bases and J 4 bases; nucleotides not matched to a gene: 6. The length of the CDR3 is 14 residues. As DNA, the CDR3 is TGTGCCAGCAGCCACCCAACAGGGGGAGAGACCCAGTACTTC. It specifies CASSHPTGGETQYF.

V gene TRBV4-2 combines with J gene TRBJ2-4; possibly TRBD2 for D (5 bases). In germline, CDR1 is LGHNA, CDR2 YNFKEQ. V lost 0 bases and J 3 bases, leaving 9 bases between the germline ends. This CDR3 contains 15 residues. The chain's CDR3 is CASSQDRSGKNIQYF. In DNA, the CDR3 is TGTGCCAGCAGCCAAGATCGCAGCGGCAAAAACATTCAGTACTTC.

The J gene is TRBJ2-1, the V gene TRBV3-1 (or the pseudogene TRBV3-2); weak D call: TRBD1 (6 bases). CDR1 and CDR2 (germline): LGHDT, YNNKEL (reference sequence). Trimming cost V 0 bases and J 6 bases, with 18 bases left between them. This CDR3 is built from 17 residues. CDR3: CASSQDRQGPMSNEQFF. The CDR3 bases are TGTGCCAGCAGCCAAGATCGCCAGGGGCCAATGAGCAATGAGCAGTTCTTC.

The chain joins TRBV4-2 to TRBJ1-6; D is undetermined. CDR1 is LGHNA, CDR2 YNFKEQ, per germline. This CDR3 is 15 amino acids long. V was shortened by 2 bases and J by 0 bases, with 5 bases between the two germline ends. CDR3 amino acids: CASSQWSSYNSPLHF. The CDR3 DNA reads as TGTGCCAGCAGCCAATGGAGCTCCTATAATTCACCCCTCCACTTT.